These 18 T cell receptor beta chains were all obtained from the same sample, sequenced in a study of shared clonotypes between healthy human individuals. CD45RO-negative, CCR7-positively selected cells formed the naive CD8 fraction, excluding terminally differentiated effector memory CD45RA+ cells. Libraries were prepared by immunoSEQ multiplex PCR; TCRdb keeps only in-frame clonotypes and omits some of them. The sample yields some 1,900,000 clones, about 95% seen once. Sequenced material: naive CD8+ T cells sorted from blood. These receptors came from a man aged 18 to 29 in good health.

This clone was picked up one time. CDR3 DNA: TGCGCCAGCAGCTTGGTCTCGCGGGAGGGCCGCGTTATCTACGAGCAGTACTTC. Protein: CASSLVSREGRVIYEQYF. This chain links TRBV5-1 with TRBJ2-7, with TRBD2 matching 9 bases. The CDR3 consists of 18 residues. V lost 0 bases and J lost 3; bases outside the gene matches: 13. Germline V lookup: CDR1 SGHRS, CDR2 YFSETQ.

The CDR3 reads CASSPSGTSGRAADTQYF. The CDR3 DNA reads as TGTGCCAGCTCACCCTCCGGGACTAGCGGGAGGGCCGCAGATACGCAGTATTTT. The chain combines TRBV18 with TRBJ2-3; 16 nucleotides line up with TRBD2. Germline V CDR1 and CDR2: KGHSH, LQKENI. J gave up 4 bases and V 3 bases, and 7 bases lay outside the gene matches. This CDR3 contains 18 residues. The variable domain in full, completed from reference TRBV18 and TRBJ2-3, reads NAGVMQNPRHLVRRRGQEARLRCSPMKGHSHVYWYRQLPEEGLKFMVYLQKENIIDESGMPKERFSAEFPKEGPSILRIQQVVRGDSAAYFCASSPSGTSGRAADTQYFGPGTRLTVL.

The chain combines TRBV6-1 with TRBJ2-1; 15 nucleotides agree with TRBD2. The junction had 12 bases not matched to a gene; V was cut back by 0 bases and J by 3 bases. The length of the CDR3 is 21 residues. The germline gives CDR1 MNHNS, CDR2 SASEGT. Written as DNA, the CDR3 is TGTGCCAGCAGTGAAGCGCCTATGGGACTAGCGGGAGGTGGTGACTACAATGAGCAGTTCTTC. The encoded protein is CASSEAPMGLAGGGDYNEQFF.

The chain joins TRBV6-5 to TRBJ1-1; no definite D call. The CDR3 spans 12 residues. Between the trimmed V and J ends, which lost 8 bases and 0 bases, there was a span of 7 bases. Germline CDR1 is MNHEY and CDR2 is SVGAGI. CDR3 sequence reads: CASEDLNTEAFF. The CDR3 DNA reads as TGTGCCAGCGAAGATTTGAACACTGAAGCTTTCTTT.

V gene TRBV6-1 combines with J gene TRBJ2-3; unclear D gene. Between the trimmed V and J ends, which lost 7 bases and 1 base, there was a span of 12 bases. CDR1 and CDR2 from the germline V gene are MNHNS and SASEGT. The CDR3 runs 14 residues. The CDR3 region is CASNTFLRTDTQYF. CDR3 DNA sequence: TGTGCCAGCAACACCTTCTTGCGCACAGATACGCAGTATTTT.

The chain has TRBV7-9 and TRBJ2-7; D is ambiguous. The V and J ends lost 5 bases and 3 bases respectively, with 23 bases between them. The CDR3 extends over 17 amino acids. Germline CDR1 and CDR2: SEHNR and FQNEAQ (reference sequence). The CDR3 DNA reads as TGTGCCAGCAGCCCAGCGCCGGGCAGCGCCGCCCTCTACGAGCAGTACTTC. Encoded protein: CASSPAPGSAALYEQYF.

V gene TRBV9 combines with J gene TRBJ2-1, with 9 bases identical to TRBD2. The V segment lost 1 base and the J segment 4 bases; nucleotides outside the gene matches: 12. Germline V lookup: CDR1 SGDLS, CDR2 YYNGEE. This CDR3 region has 18 residues. The CDR3 DNA follows: TGTGCCAGCAGCGTAATGGGCGGGAGGGCCTTAGCGTACAATGAGCAGTTCTTC. It specifies CASSVMGGRALAYNEQFF.

V is TRBV18 and J is TRBJ2-7; no definite D call. V was cut by 2 bases and J by 0 bases, with 11 bases left in between. Germline V gene lookup returns CDR1 KGHSH and CDR2 LQKENI. CDR3 length: 15 amino acids. This CDR3 reads CASSPVARNSYEQYF. CDR3 coding DNA: TGTGCCAGCTCACCAGTTGCGCGAAACTCCTACGAGCAGTACTTC.

The chain employs TRBV7-6 and TRBJ1-1; possibly TRBD1 for D (5 bases). V lost 7 bases and J lost 4, with 13 bases in between. Germline V gene lookup returns CDR1 SGHVS and CDR2 FNYEAQ. The CDR3 sequence is 13 residues long. The CDR3 loop is CASIMGGGTEAFF. The CDR3 DNA reads TGTGCCAGCATTATGGGCGGGGGCACTGAAGCTTTCTTT.

This chain connects TRBV9 to TRBJ2-3, with D possibly being TRBD2 (7 bases). V was pared by 4 bases and J by 6 bases, with 15 bases between. The CDR3 totals 14 residues. The germline CDR1 and CDR2 sequences are SGDLS and YYNGEE. In nucleotides, the CDR3 is TGTGCCAGCAGCCCCTATGGGGGGGCCGATACGCAGTATTTT. It yields the protein CASSPYGGADTQYF. The full variable domain, its missing parts supplied by reference TRBV9 and TRBJ2-3, is DSGVTQTPKHLITATGQRVTLRCSPRSGDLSVYWYQQSLDQGLQFLIQYYNGEERAKGNILERFSAQQFPDLHSELNLSSLELGDSALYFCASSPYGGADTQYFGPGTRLTVL.

The J gene is TRBJ2-7, the V gene TRBV29-1; D may be TRBD1 or TRBD2 (5 bases each). V lost 0 bases to trimming and J lost 0 bases, with 15 bases between them. CDR3 length: 16 residues. The germline gives CDR1 SQVTM, CDR2 ANQGSEA. CDR3 coding DNA: TGCAGCGTTGAAGATGCTTTAGAGGGGAGCTCCTACGAGCAGTACTTC. Residues: CSVEDALEGSSYEQYF.

This rearrangement joins TRBV5-6 to TRBJ1-1; D gene ambiguous. In germline, CDR1 is SGHDT, CDR2 YYEEEE. This CDR3 is 13 amino acids long. V dropped 6 bases and J dropped 1 base, with 10 bases sitting between them. This chain's CDR3 is CASTPGPNTEAFF. CDR3 bases: TGTGCCAGCACCCCTGGACCGAACACTGAAGCTTTCTTT.

This chain joins TRBV5-4 and TRBJ2-5; possible D gene TRBD2, 6 bases. Germline V gene lookup returns CDR1 SGHNT and CDR2 YYREEE (reference sequence). V was cut by 1 base and J by 5 bases, with 9 bases left in between. The CDR3 runs to 13 residues. The CDR3 sequence is CASSLIGGETQYF. DNA of the CDR3: TGTGCCAGCAGCTTGATTGGAGGGGAGACCCAGTACTTC.

The chain couples TRBV5-4 to TRBJ2-5; D not certain. The CDR3 extends over 13 amino acids. The germline V and J ends were trimmed by 0 bases and 0 bases, with 3 bases remaining between them. From germline, CDR1 is SGHNT and CDR2 YYREEE (reference sequence). The CDR3 DNA follows: TGTGCCAGCAGCTTGGACTACCAAGAGACCCAGTACTTC. Translated, it gives CASSLDYQETQYF.

The chain recombines TRBV5-6 with TRBJ1-5, with 8 bases fitting TRBD1. V shed 2 bases, J shed 4 bases, and the junction held 5 bases outside the gene matches. Germline lookup yields CDR1 SGHDT and CDR2 YYEEEE. The CDR3 is 15 residues long. DNA of the CDR3: TGTGCCAGCAGCTTAGGGACAGGCATGAATCAGCCCCAGCATTTT. Encoded protein: CASSLGTGMNQPQHF.

The J gene is TRBJ2-7, the V gene TRBV6-1, with 12 bases that match TRBD2. The CDR3 spans 13 residues. V lost 6 bases to trimming and J lost 6 bases; unmatched junction nucleotides: 3. CDR1 is MNHNS and CDR2 is SASEGT in the germline V gene. The CDR3 loop reads CASRGLAGVEQYF. CDR3 nucleotides: TGTGCCAGCAGGGGACTAGCGGGTGTCGAGCAGTACTTC.

The chain recombines TRBV10-2 with TRBJ1-2; D possibly corresponds to TRBD1 (6 bases). CDR1 and CDR2 (germline): WSHSY, SAAADI. CDR3 length: 12 amino acids. Trimming took 7 bases from V and 4 from J, leaving 10 bases between them. In DNA, the CDR3 is TGCGCCAGCATGGGGGACACCTATGGCTACACCTTC. This translates into CASMGDTYGYTF.

This clone has a single count. V gene TRBV5-6 combines with J gene TRBJ1-1; tentative D call: TRBD1 (5 bases). The CDR3 runs 15 residues. V shed 4 bases and J shed 5 bases, with 18 bases lying between them. Per the germline V gene, CDR1 is SGHDT and CDR2 is YYEEEE. Written as DNA, the CDR3 is TGTGCCAGCAGCACCCTGGCGGGGCCGGTGACTGAAGCTTTCTTT. It is translated as CASSTLAGPVTEAFF.